The 9 T cell receptor beta chains below come from one sample, sequenced in a study of blood T cells in healthy people across ages. Primed by a sample-barcoded 5' primer and a J-beta primer mix, a second PCR proceeded for 7 to 11 cycles. From the 5' RACE reads, TCRdb called clonotypes with MiXCR, one entry per CDR3 protein. The table has approximately 820,000 distinct CDR3 sequences, around 43% seen once; the top ten hold approximately 19%. Input material: blood. The receptors were sampled from a man aged 55-75 years in good health.

V usage is TRBV28 and J usage is TRBJ2-1, with no clear D. The V and J ends lost 8 bases and 7 bases respectively, with 24 bases between them. There are 16 residues in the CDR3. Germline V gene lookup returns CDR1 MDHEN and CDR2 SYDVKM. In nucleotides, the CDR3 is TGTGCCAGCCAAAACTCAGCGTTCCTCCCTCGGAATGAGCAGTTCTTC. This codes for CASQNSAFLPRNEQFF. Complete variable domain (other parts from reference TRBV28 and TRBJ2-1): DVKVTQSSRYLVKRTGEKVFLECVQDMDHENMFWYRQDPGLGLRLIYFSYDVKMKEKGDIPEGYSVSREKKERFSLILESASTNQTSMYLCASQNSAFLPRNEQFFGPGTRLTVL.

This chain uses TRBV7-9 with TRBJ2-5; D is unclear. V dropped 5 bases and J dropped 0 bases, with 10 bases sitting between them. Germline CDR1 and CDR2: SEHNR and FQNEAQ (reference sequence). The CDR3 runs to 14 residues. The CDR3 reads CASSTWQDQETQYF. In nucleotides, the CDR3 is TGTGCCAGCAGCACCTGGCAGGACCAAGAGACCCAGTACTTC.

DNA of the CDR3: TGTGCCAGCAGTGGCAATGACAGGGGAAAAGCCAAAAACATTCAGTACTTC. This codes for CASSGNDRGKAKNIQYF. This chain connects TRBV25-1 to TRBJ2-4; 8 bases align to TRBD1. This CDR3 region has 17 residues. With 4 bases clipped from V and 0 bases from J, the junction kept 8 bases outside the gene matches. Per germline, CDR1 MGHDK and CDR2 SYGVNS.

The V and J genes are TRBV13 and TRBJ1-2; 8 nucleotides match TRBD1. Germline-derived CDR1 and CDR2 are PRHDT and FYEKMQ (reference sequence). Trimming removed 5 bases from V and 9 bases from J; junction bases left unmatched: 20. The length of the CDR3 is 17 residues. CDR3 in amino acids: CASSPSYPGTGLPRYTF. Written as DNA, the CDR3 is TGTGCCAGCAGCCCGAGTTACCCCGGGACAGGTCTTCCCCGCTACACCTTC.

The DNA of the CDR3 is TGTGCCAGCGGACTAAGGACAGGTAGCGATACGCAGTATTTT. This translates into CASGLRTGSDTQYF. The chain joins TRBV7-9 to TRBJ2-3, with D possibly matching TRBD1 (7 bases). With 8 bases removed from V and 6 bases from J, the gap between germline ends came to 18 bases. Germline V CDR1 and CDR2: SEHNR, FQNEAQ (reference sequence). The length of the CDR3 is 14 residues.

V gene TRBV9 combines with J gene TRBJ2-1; tentative D call: TRBD1 (6 bases). The CDR3 consists of 14 residues. Trimming stripped 2 bases from V and 5 bases from J, with 11 bases between. CDR1 SGDLS and CDR2 YYNGEE come from the germline V gene. The CDR3 is CASSVPDSNNEQFF. The CDR3 DNA reads TGTGCCAGCAGCGTTCCGGACAGTAACAATGAGCAGTTCTTC.

V gene TRBV4-3 combines with J gene TRBJ2-6; possible D gene TRBD1, 6 bases. Trimming cost V 0 bases and J 0 bases, with 18 bases left between them. The CDR3 length is 20 residues. Germline-derived CDR1 and CDR2 are LGHNA and YSLEER. The CDR3 region is CASSQDRGRQEVSGANVLTF. Here the CDR3 DNA reads TGCGCCAGCAGCCAAGATAGAGGGAGACAGGAGGTCTCTGGGGCCAACGTCCTGACTTTC.

This clonotype was found a few times. The gene calls are TRBV5-1 and TRBJ1-2; no clear D. The CDR3 length is 14 residues. Trimming removed 0 bases at V and 0 bases at J, with 6 bases between. CDR1 and CDR2 from the germline V gene are SGHRS and YFSETQ. CDR3 in DNA: TGCGCCAGCAGCTTGGATCAGACTAACTATGGCTACACCTTC. Protein: CASSLDQTNYGYTF.

The chain links TRBV29-1 to TRBJ2-7; D perhaps matches TRBD2 (6 bases). CDR1 and CDR2 (germline): SQVTM, ANQGSEA. V gave up 6 bases and J gave up 3 bases, with 15 bases separating them. This CDR3 region has 13 residues. The CDR3 coding sequence is TGCAGCGTCGCGGGACTGGGGTTCTACGAGCAGTACTTC. Its protein is CSVAGLGFYEQYF.